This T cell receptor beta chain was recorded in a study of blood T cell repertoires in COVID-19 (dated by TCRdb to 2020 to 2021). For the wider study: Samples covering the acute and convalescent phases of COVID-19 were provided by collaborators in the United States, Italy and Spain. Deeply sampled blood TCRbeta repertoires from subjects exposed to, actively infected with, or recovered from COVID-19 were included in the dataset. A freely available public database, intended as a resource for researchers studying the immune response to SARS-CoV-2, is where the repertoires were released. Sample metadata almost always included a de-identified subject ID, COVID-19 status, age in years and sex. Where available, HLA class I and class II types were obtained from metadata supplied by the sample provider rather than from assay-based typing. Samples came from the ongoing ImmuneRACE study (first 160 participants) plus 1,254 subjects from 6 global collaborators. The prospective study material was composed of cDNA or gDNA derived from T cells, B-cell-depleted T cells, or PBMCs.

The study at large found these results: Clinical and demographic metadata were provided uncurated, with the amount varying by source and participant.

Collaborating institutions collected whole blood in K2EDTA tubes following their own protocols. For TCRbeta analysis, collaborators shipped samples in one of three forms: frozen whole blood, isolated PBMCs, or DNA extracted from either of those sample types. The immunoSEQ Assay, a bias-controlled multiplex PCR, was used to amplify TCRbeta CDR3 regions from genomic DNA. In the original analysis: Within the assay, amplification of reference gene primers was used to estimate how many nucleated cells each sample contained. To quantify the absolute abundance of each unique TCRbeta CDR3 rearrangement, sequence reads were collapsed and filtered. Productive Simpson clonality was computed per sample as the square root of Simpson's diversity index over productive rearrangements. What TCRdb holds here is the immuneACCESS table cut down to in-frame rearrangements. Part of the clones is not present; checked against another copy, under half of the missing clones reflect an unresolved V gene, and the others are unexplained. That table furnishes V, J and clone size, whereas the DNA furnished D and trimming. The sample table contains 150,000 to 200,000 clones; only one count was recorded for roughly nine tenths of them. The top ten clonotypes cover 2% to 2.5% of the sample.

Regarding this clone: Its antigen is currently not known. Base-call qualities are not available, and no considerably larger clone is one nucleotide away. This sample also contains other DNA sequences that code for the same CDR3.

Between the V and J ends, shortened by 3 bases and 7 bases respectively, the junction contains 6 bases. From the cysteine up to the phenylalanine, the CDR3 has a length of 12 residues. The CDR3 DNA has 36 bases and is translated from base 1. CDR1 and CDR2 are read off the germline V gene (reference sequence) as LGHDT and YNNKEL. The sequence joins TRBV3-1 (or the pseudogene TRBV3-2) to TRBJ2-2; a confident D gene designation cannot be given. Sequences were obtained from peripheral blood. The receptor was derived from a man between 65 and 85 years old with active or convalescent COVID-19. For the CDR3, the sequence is CASSQSLGELFF. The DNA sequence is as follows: TGTGCCAGCAGCCAGTCCCTCGGGGAGCTGTTTTTT.